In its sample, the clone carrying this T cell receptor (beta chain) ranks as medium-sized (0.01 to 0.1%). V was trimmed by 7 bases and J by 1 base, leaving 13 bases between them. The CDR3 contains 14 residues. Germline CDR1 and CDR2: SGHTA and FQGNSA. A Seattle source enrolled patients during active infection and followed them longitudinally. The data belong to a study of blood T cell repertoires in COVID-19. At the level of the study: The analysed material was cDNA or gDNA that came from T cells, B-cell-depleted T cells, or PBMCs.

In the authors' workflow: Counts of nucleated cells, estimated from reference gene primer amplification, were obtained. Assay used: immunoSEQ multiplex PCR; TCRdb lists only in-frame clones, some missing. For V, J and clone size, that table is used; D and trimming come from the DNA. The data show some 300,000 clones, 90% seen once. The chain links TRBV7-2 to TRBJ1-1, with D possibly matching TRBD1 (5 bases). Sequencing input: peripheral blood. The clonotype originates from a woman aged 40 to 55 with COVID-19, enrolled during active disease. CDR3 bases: TGTGCCAGCACTTTACTTACAGGGAACACTGAAGCTTTCTTT. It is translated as CASTLLTGNTEAFF.